This T cell receptor (beta chain) was sequenced during a study of T-cell reconstitution after alpha-beta-depleted transplantation in children. V was trimmed by 2 bases and J by 0 bases, leaving 7 bases between them. The CDR3 is made up of 14 amino acids. CDR1 is MNHEY and CDR2 is SVGAGI in the germline V gene. Study-wide results and caveats: Most T-cell counts and diversity one year after the transplant came from T cells that were newly produced. Reportedly, only several hundred clones from non-depleted graft cells drove alpha-beta T-cell counts at about two months. From surviving recipient T cells and thymic progenitors came the high day-60 TCRbeta diversity observed in some patients.

A TCRbeta library incorporating unique molecular identifiers was prepared. One entry per CDR3 protein results from TCRdb running MiXCR on the PCR reads. The data hold some 600,000 distinct CDR3 sequences, with 10% to 15% observed a single time. This clonotype has more than one count but fewer than ten. Antigen unknown. V and J are TRBV6-5 and TRBJ1-2; D may be TRBD1 (5 bases). The source of this sequence is a male patient younger than 18 who had a stem cell transplant for acute myeloid leukemia, so the T cells may come from the graft donor. The source material was PBMCs, mostly from graft donor cells, sampled 360 days after TCRalphabeta/CD19-depleted stem cell transplant. CDR3 loop: CASSYRGANYGYTF. In DNA form, the CDR3 reads TGTGCCAGCAGTTACCGGGGGGCTAACTATGGCTACACCTTC.